A single sample is the source of the 30 T cell receptor beta chains below, sequenced in a study of molecular identifiers for immune sequencing clone quantification (dated by TCRdb to between 2018 and 2020). Library generation was performed with PCR. For sequencing, a NextSeq 500 was employed. Clones were called with MiXCR by TCRdb after fastp trimmed the public reads at Q25, and only in-frame beta chains were retained. Rows with a matching CDR3 protein are joined into one entry that keeps the most common DNA and genes. In all, the sample holds some 97,000 distinct CDR3 sequences, and 36% of those were seen once. The ten largest clones add up to 4% to 5% of the sample. The specimen was naive CD8+ T cells from blood, with Jurkat cell RNA spiked in. This specimen's cell subset or site label, interpreted: FACS-sorted CD8+CD4-CCR7+CD45RA+ naive T cells. The receptors were gathered from a human donor in good health. Some libraries in this study had Jurkat cell RNA spiked in.

The chain employs TRBV7-9 and TRBJ2-1; D unresolved. V was shortened by 3 bases and J by 3 bases, with 9 bases between the two germline ends. From germline, CDR1 is SEHNR and CDR2 FQNEAQ (reference sequence). The CDR3 sequence is 14 residues long. The CDR3 DNA reads TGTGCCAGCAGCTTGTCCAGCGTCTACAATGAGCAGTTCTTC. The encoded protein is CASSLSSVYNEQFF.

Only a few counts were recorded for this clonotype. The V and J genes are TRBV12-3 or TRBV12-4 and TRBJ2-7; D might be TRBD2 (6 bases). The CDR3 consists of 15 residues. The V end lost 6 bases, the J end lost 10 bases, and 25 bases lay between the germline ends. CDR3 loop: CASRLEAGSSYEQYF. CDR3 sequence (DNA): TGTGCCAGCAGACTAGAGGCGGGGAGCTCCTATGAACAGTACTTC.

V usage is TRBV5-6 and J usage is TRBJ2-3, with 8 bases matching TRBD2. The junction had 6 bases not matched to a gene; V was cut back by 0 bases and J by 3 bases. The germline gives CDR1 SGHDT, CDR2 YYEEEE. This CDR3 comprises 16 residues. The CDR3 DNA follows: TGTGCCAGCAGCTTGGGTGCGGGAGGAGGGACAGATACGCAGTATTTT. Translating gives CASSLGAGGGTDTQYF.

This clonotype was picked up many times. The chain recombines TRBV2 with TRBJ2-3; D not resolved. V was pared by 10 bases and J by 0 bases, with 11 bases between. CDR1 SNHLY and CDR2 FYNNEI come from the germline V gene. The CDR3 has 13 residues. In DNA form, the CDR3 reads TGTGCCACCGAAGGCCTGAGCACAGATACGCAGTATTTT. This gives the protein CATEGLSTDTQYF.

Remarks on this clonotype: A much more abundant neighbour one base away suggests this may be a read error. The CDR3, as DNA: TGTGCCAGTTCTGGGGGCTACAATGAGCGGTTCTTC. This sequence encodes CASSGGYNERFF. The chain is built from TRBV27 and TRBJ2-1, with D possibly being TRBD1 (6 bases). The CDR3 is 12 residues long. Germline V gives CDR1 MNHEY, CDR2 SMNVEV (reference sequence).

This clonotype came up a few times. The rearrangement joins TRBV28 to TRBJ2-4; 7 bases fit TRBD2. The germline V gene encodes CDR1 MDHEN and CDR2 SYDVKM. J lost 0 bases, V lost 5 bases, and 4 bases had no gene match. This CDR3 region has 15 residues. CDR3 DNA sequence: TGTGCCAGCAGTATGCTAGCGGTAGCCAAAAACATTCAGTACTTC. Amino acid sequence: CASSMLAVAKNIQYF.

In the case of this clonotype: The CDR3 does not close with the conserved phenylalanine or tryptophan, likely indicating a read error. The chain combines TRBV29-1 with TRBJ1-2; 8 bases map to TRBD1. The CDR3 extends over 15 amino acids. From germline, CDR1 is SQVTM and CDR2 ANQGSEA. With V trimmed by 3 bases and J by 0 bases, 6 bases remained unmatched. CDR3 residues: CSVEGGTGANYGYTY. CDR3 DNA: TGCAGCGTTGAGGGGGGGACAGGAGCTAACTATGGCTACACCTAC.

This clonotype was seen a handful of times. This rearrangement joins TRBV6-5 to TRBJ2-2, with D uncertain. CDR3 length equals 12 residues. CDR1 is MNHEY and CDR2 is SVGAGI in the germline V gene. V gave up 5 bases and J gave up 3 bases, with 4 bases separating them. DNA for the CDR3: TGTGCCAGCAGTGAGGACACCGGGGAGCTGTTTTTT. Residues: CASSEDTGELFF.

In its sample, this clonotype was seen many times. The gene calls are TRBV6-2 or TRBV6-3 and TRBJ1-2; D is uncertain. The CDR3 is made up of 11 amino acids. Trimming removed 2 bases from V and 4 bases from J, with 2 bases in between. Germline V CDR1 and CDR2: MNHEY, SVGEGT. Written as DNA, the CDR3 is TGTGCCAGCAGTTACGTCTATGGCTACACCTTC. Translated: CASSYVYGYTF.

Note on this clonotype: Since a much larger clone is just one base distant, this may be a read error. The rearrangement joins TRBV6-1 to TRBJ2-3, with 11 bases lining up with TRBD1. This CDR3 comprises 15 residues. Germline V gene lookup returns CDR1 MNHNS and CDR2 SASEGT. The V gene end was trimmed by 1 base and the J gene end by 6 bases; junction bases not matched to a gene: 3. This CDR3 is CASSEGTGGIDTQYF. The CDR3 DNA reads TGTGCCAGCAGTGAAGGGACAGGGGGCATCGATACGCAGTATTTT.

This clonotype has just a few counts. The rearrangement links TRBV4-3 to TRBJ2-7, with 8 bases identical to TRBD2. There are 15 residues in the CDR3. The junction had 9 bases not matched to a gene; V was cut back by 3 bases and J by 5 bases. Germline V gene sequence: CDR1 LGHNA, CDR2 YSLEER. The chain's CDR3 is CASSQDAAGDDEQYF. The CDR3 coding sequence is TGCGCCAGCAGCCAGGACGCAGCGGGAGATGACGAGCAGTACTTC.

This clonotype was counted between two and nine times. This sequence joins TRBV6-5 and TRBJ2-7; 9 bases align to TRBD2. The CDR3 contains 15 residues. V dropped 2 bases and J dropped 5; count of bases not matched to a gene: 7. From germline, CDR1 is MNHEY and CDR2 SVGAGI. CDR3 protein: CASSYQLAGPDEQYF. The CDR3 coding sequence is TGTGCCAGCAGTTACCAACTAGCGGGTCCTGACGAGCAGTACTTC.

This clonotype was seen at least ten times. The chain couples TRBV7-2 to TRBJ2-5, with D unresolved. Germline assignment: CDR1 SGHTA and CDR2 FQGNSA. Trimming took off 2 bases at V and 4 bases at J, with 11 bases between the two ends. This CDR3 has 14 residues. The DNA of the CDR3 is TGTGCCAGCAGCTTAACCGGCGATCCAGAGACCCAGTACTTC. Translated: CASSLTGDPETQYF.

This chain uses TRBV4-2 with TRBJ2-7; 7 bases match TRBD1. The germline V gene has CDR1 LGHNA and CDR2 YNFKEQ. The CDR3 length is 14 residues. V lost 4 bases to trimming and J lost 2 bases; unmatched junction nucleotides: 5. CDR3 region: CASSPGTATYEQYF. Here the CDR3 DNA reads TGTGCCAGCAGCCCCGGGACAGCCACCTACGAGCAGTACTTC.

As for this clonotype: This may be a read error, as it is one base from a much larger clone. J is TRBJ2-5 and V is TRBV5-3; D is unclear. TRBV5-3 is an ORF for which the function is uncertain. The CDR3 is made up of 13 amino acids. CDR3 in DNA: TGTGCCAGCAGCTTGCCCGAACAAGGGACCCAGTACTTC. Its translation is CASSLPEQGTQYF.

The gene calls are TRBV2 and TRBJ2-1; 13 bases fit TRBD2. CDR3 length: 17 amino acids. CDR1 and CDR2 from the germline V gene are SNHLY and FYNNEI. J gave up 6 bases and V 8 bases, and 13 bases lay outside the gene matches. DNA for the CDR3: TGTGCCAGCCCGTCAGGACTAGCGGGAGAGGGGCCCAATGAGCAGTTCTTC. This encodes CASPSGLAGEGPNEQFF.

This chain connects TRBV10-1 to TRBJ2-3, with TRBD1 identical over 8 bases. The V and J ends lost 5 bases and 4 bases, in that order; junction bases with no gene match: 11. This CDR3 is 16 amino acids long. In germline, CDR1 is WNHNN, CDR2 SYGVQD (reference sequence). CDR3 protein: CASSLVRTGLPDTQYF. The CDR3 DNA reads TGCGCCAGCAGTTTAGTAAGGACAGGGCTCCCAGATACGCAGTATTTT.

The gene calls are TRBV19 and TRBJ1-5, with D maybe TRBD1 (6 bases). The V gene's germline CDR1 is LNHDA and CDR2 SQIVND (reference sequence). The germline V and J ends were trimmed by 1 base and 3 bases, with 13 bases remaining between them. This CDR3 has 16 amino acids. The CDR3 sequence is CASSIGRYRVNQPQHF. CDR3 sequence (DNA): TGTGCCAGTAGTATAGGGAGGTACAGGGTCAATCAGCCCCAGCATTTT.

Only a few counts were recorded for this clonotype. The CDR3 nucleotides read TGTGCCATCAGTGAGAGGGGTACAGGGTATGCGTGGAACGAGCAGTACTTC. It codes for CAISERGTGYAWNEQYF. J is TRBJ2-7 and V is TRBV10-3, with D perhaps TRBD1 (6 bases). Germline assignment: CDR1 ENHRY and CDR2 SYGVKD. The CDR3 covers 17 residues. Trimming pared 2 bases from V and 5 bases from J, leaving 22 bases between.

The table lists this clonotype with a count of one. A much larger clone sits a single nucleotide away, making a read error possible. Here the CDR3 omits its conserved ending phenylalanine or tryptophan, so a read error is the likely source. This sequence joins TRBV28 and TRBJ1-6, with 7 bases that match TRBD1. After removal of 6 bases from V and 1 base from J, the junction contained 3 bases not matched to a gene. The CDR3 contains 15 residues. The germline V gene encodes CDR1 MDHEN and CDR2 SYDVKM. The CDR3 is CASSPTGSYNSPLHY. DNA for the CDR3: TGTGCCAGCAGCCCGACAGGGTCCTATAATTCACCCCTCCACTAT.

This clonotype was seen at least ten times. V gene TRBV20-1 combines with J gene TRBJ1-1; D is perhaps TRBD1 (5 bases). The CDR3 contains 8 residues. Per germline, CDR1 DFQATT and CDR2 SNEGSKA (reference sequence). The DNA for the CDR3 is TGCAGCGGGGGGGAAGCTTTCTTT. The encoded protein is CSGGEAFF.

The chain recombines TRBV12-5 with TRBJ2-3; unclear D gene. Germline CDR1 reads LGHNT; CDR2 reads FRNRAP. Trimming took off 4 bases at V and 3 bases at J, with 11 bases between the two ends. The CDR3 covers 14 residues. The chain's CDR3 is CASGWGFGTDTQYF. CDR3 nucleotide sequence: TGTGCTAGTGGTTGGGGATTCGGTACAGATACGCAGTATTTT.

Turning to this clonotype: A junction boundary mismatches the germline segment, possibly from a read error. The chain has TRBV9 and TRBJ2-3; TRBD2 aligns across 8 bases. Germline-derived CDR1 and CDR2 are SGDLS and YYNGEE. This CDR3 has 17 amino acids. The CDR3: CARSVDVNGRALDTQYF. CDR3 in DNA: TGTGCCAGAAGCGTAGACGTGAACGGGAGGGCCCTAGATACGCAGTATTTT.

The table lists this clonotype with a few counts. The CDR3 DNA reads as TGTGCCAGCAGTTTATTAGCGGGAGTTTACGAGCAGTACTTC. This translates into CASSLLAGVYEQYF. The rearrangement uses TRBV27 and TRBJ2-7, with 9 nucleotides matching TRBD2. Germline V gene lookup returns CDR1 MNHEY and CDR2 SMNVEV (reference sequence). Trimming took 1 base from V and 4 from J; bases not matched to a gene: 2. This CDR3 is built from 14 residues.

The chain links TRBV6-5 to TRBJ1-1, with 8 nucleotides matching TRBD1. The CDR3 extends over 17 amino acids. The ends lost 0 bases at V and 3 bases at J; junction bases unmatched: 9. Germline lookup yields CDR1 MNHEY and CDR2 SVGAGI. The CDR3 DNA follows: TGTGCCAGCAGTTACTCGGTGGGCAGGGGGCCTGACACTGAAGCTTTCTTT. Translated, it gives CASSYSVGRGPDTEAFF.

Written as DNA, the CDR3 is TGTGCCAGCAGCTTATCCCAGATAGATACGCAGTATTTT. Translation gives CASSLSQIDTQYF. The genes are TRBV7-2 and TRBJ2-3; no clear D. Germline V gene lookup returns CDR1 SGHTA and CDR2 FQGNSA. Deletions cut 2 bases from V and 5 bases from J, with 8 bases between. The CDR3 has 13 amino acids.

Points on this clonotype: This may be a read error: a much more frequent sequence differs by one nucleotide. The V call is TRBV29-1, the J call TRBJ2-2; a possible D gene is TRBD2 (5 bases). Germline CDR1 SQVTM, CDR2 ANQGSEA. This CDR3 has 13 residues. The CDR3: CSVVGGETGELSF. In nucleotides, the CDR3 is TGCAGCGTTGTTGGCGGAGAAACCGGGGAGCTGTCTTTT.

A few counts support this clonotype. The chain carries TRBV14 and TRBJ2-7; TRBD2 agrees at 8 bases. The CDR3 sequence is 13 residues long. The V gene's germline CDR1 is SGHDN and CDR2 FVKESK. Trimming cost V 3 bases and J 7 bases; bases outside gene matches: 5. The CDR3 region has the DNA TGTGCCAGCAGCCACGGGGGGGGTCTGGAGCAGTACTTC. Its translation is CASSHGGGLEQYF.

The rearrangement joins TRBV6-2 or TRBV6-3 to TRBJ2-2, with D perhaps matching TRBD1 (5 bases). Germline CDR1 and CDR2: MNHEY and SVGEGT. The CDR3 has 14 residues. Trimming stripped 5 bases from V and 0 bases from J, with 7 bases between. The chain's CDR3 is CASSDSPNTGELFF. The CDR3 coding sequence is TGTGCCAGCAGTGACAGCCCGAACACCGGGGAGCTGTTTTTT.

Many counts were recorded for this clonotype. The V and J genes are TRBV4-1 and TRBJ2-7; 9 nucleotides agree with TRBD2. V trimming: 0 bases; J trimming: 4 bases; junction bases outside the gene matches: 4. Germline V CDR1 and CDR2: MGHRA, YSYEKL. This CDR3 is 15 amino acids long. The CDR3 loop is CASSQDSSGSYEQYF. The CDR3 DNA reads TGCGCCAGCAGCCAAGATAGTAGCGGGAGTTACGAGCAGTACTTC.